This TCR beta chain originates from a study of OX40 agonist ivuxolimab in advanced cancers. Study details: Patients took ivuxolimab, an agonistic anti-OX40 (CD134) antibody. Three patients had partial responses: one hepatocellular carcinoma, two cutaneous melanoma. Dose-escalation subjects each had hepatocellular carcinoma, melanoma, renal cell or head and neck cancer.

Trimming took off 1 base at V and 0 bases at J, with 10 bases between the two ends. In germline, CDR1 is SGHNT, CDR2 YENEEA. The CDR3 is 15 residues long. This table comes from immunoSEQ multiplex PCR, and its TCRdb copy is limited to in-frame clones, with some not included. The data show tens of thousands of clones, more than 75% seen once. This specimen was CD4+ or CD8+ T cells sorted from blood, taken in a trial of the OX40 agonist ivuxolimab. The gene calls are TRBV11-3 and TRBJ2-7; no definite D call. This receptor was obtained from an adult with an advanced solid tumor such as melanoma, head and neck, liver or kidney cancer. The CDR3 DNA sequence: TGTGCCAGCAGCTTAGGTGAATGGGCCTCCTACGAGCAGTACTTC. Its translation is CASSLGEWASYEQYF. Full variable domain (rest looked up from reference TRBV11-3 and TRBJ2-7): EAGVVQSPRYKIIEKKQPVAFWCNPISGHNTLYWYLQNLGQGPELLIRYENEEAVDDSQLPKDRFSAERLKGVDSTLKIQPAELGDSAVYLCASSLGEWASYEQYFGPGTRLTVT.